Listed below are T cell receptor beta chains from one sample, sequenced in a study of OX40 agonist ivuxolimab in advanced cancers. Using immunoSEQ multiplex PCR, the repertoire was profiled, and TCRdb retains in-frame clones only, with some absent. The sample contains under 85,000 clones, more than 75% of which appear only once. The input for sequencing was CD4+ or CD8+ T cells sorted from blood, taken in a trial of the OX40 agonist ivuxolimab. Source of these receptors: an adult with an advanced solid tumor such as melanoma, head and neck, liver or kidney cancer. Each CDR3 is given with its conserved first and last residue. A D gene is named only where the DNA matches it firmly. Where a row states a size, it is once, few, many or the class of an expanded clone; other rows omit it.

clone_size: -; v_call: TRBV14; j_call: TRBJ2-7; d_call: -; cdr3_aa: CASSPMGRPAYEQYF; cdr3_nt: TGTGCCAGCAGCCCAATGGGACGGCCGGCCTACGAGCAGTACTTC
clone_size: once; v_call: TRBV5-5; j_call: TRBJ1-5; d_call: -; cdr3_aa: CASSTGPYSNQPQHF; cdr3_nt: TGTGCCAGCAGCACCGGACCTTATAGCAATCAGCCCCAGCATTTT
clone_size: -; v_call: TRBV9; j_call: TRBJ2-1; d_call: -; cdr3_aa: CASSGQTDNEQFF; cdr3_nt: TGTGCCAGCAGCGGACAGACCGACAATGAGCAGTTCTTC
clone_size: -; v_call: TRBV5-1; j_call: TRBJ1-2; d_call: -; cdr3_aa: CASSNLQGNYGYTF; cdr3_nt: TGCGCCAGCAGCAACCTTCAGGGGAACTATGGCTACACCTTC
clone_size: -; v_call: TRBV6-5; j_call: TRBJ1-5; d_call: TRBD1; cdr3_aa: CASRRDRHQPQHF; cdr3_nt: TGTGCCAGCAGACGGGACAGACATCAGCCCCAGCATTTT
clone_size: -; v_call: TRBV6-6; j_call: TRBJ2-7; d_call: -; cdr3_aa: CASSLQELYEQYF; cdr3_nt: TGTGCCAGCAGCCTACAGGAACTCTACGAGCAGTACTTC
clone_size: -; v_call: TRBV19; j_call: TRBJ1-4; d_call: -; cdr3_aa: CASSIGAATNEKLFF; cdr3_nt: TGTGCCAGTAGTATTGGAGCGGCAACTAATGAAAAACTGTTTTTT
clone_size: -; v_call: TRBV5-1; j_call: TRBJ2-3; d_call: -; cdr3_aa: CASSLGIAVSTDTQYF; cdr3_nt: TGCGCCAGCAGCTTGGGAATAGCGGTTAGCACAGATACGCAGTATTTT
clone_size: -; v_call: TRBV5-6; j_call: TRBJ1-6; d_call: -; cdr3_aa: CASSPDSSSYNSPLHF; cdr3_nt: TGTGCCAGCAGCCCAGACAGCAGCTCCTATAATTCACCCCTCCACTTT
clone_size: -; v_call: TRBV30; j_call: TRBJ2-1; d_call: TRBD2; cdr3_aa: CAWSLGTSGRGGQFF; cdr3_nt: TGTGCCTGGAGCCTCGGGACTAGCGGTCGGGGGGGGCAGTTCTTC
clone_size: -; v_call: TRBV5-6; j_call: TRBJ1-5; d_call: -; cdr3_aa: CASRSWGSQPQHF; cdr3_nt: TGTGCCAGCAGATCGTGGGGGTCTCAGCCCCAGCATTTT
clone_size: -; v_call: TRBV6-1; j_call: TRBJ2-7; d_call: -; cdr3_aa: CASMKDPYEQYF; cdr3_nt: TGTGCCAGCATGAAGGACCCCTACGAGCAGTACTTC
clone_size: -; v_call: TRBV27; j_call: TRBJ2-2; d_call: -; cdr3_aa: CASRRTGRIGTGELFF; cdr3_nt: TGTGCCAGCAGACGGACCGGCAGGATCGGCACCGGGGAGCTGTTTTTT
clone_size: few; v_call: TRBV5-1; j_call: TRBJ1-2; d_call: -; cdr3_aa: CASSLFPNVRGGEPYGYTF; cdr3_nt: TGCGCCAGCAGCTTGTTTCCCAACGTCCGGGGCGGGGAGCCGTATGGCTACACCTTC
clone_size: -; v_call: TRBV7-9; j_call: TRBJ2-1; d_call: TRBD2; cdr3_aa: CASSSGTSGINEQFF; cdr3_nt: TGTGCCAGCAGCTCCGGGACTAGCGGGATTAATGAGCAGTTCTTC
clone_size: few; v_call: TRBV11-3; j_call: TRBJ1-6; d_call: -; cdr3_aa: CASSLDQDRISPLHF; cdr3_nt: TGTGCCAGCAGCTTAGATCAGGACAGAATTTCACCCCTCCACTTT
clone_size: -; v_call: TRBV6-1; j_call: TRBJ1-5; d_call: -; cdr3_aa: CASSEFPGGDTGNQPQHF; cdr3_nt: TGTGCCAGCAGTGAATTCCCAGGTGGGGATACAGGCAATCAGCCCCAGCATTTT
clone_size: -; v_call: TRBV5-1; j_call: TRBJ1-2; d_call: -; cdr3_aa: CASSLILLTYGYTF; cdr3_nt: TGCGCCAGCAGCTTGATACTCTTGACCTATGGCTACACCTTC